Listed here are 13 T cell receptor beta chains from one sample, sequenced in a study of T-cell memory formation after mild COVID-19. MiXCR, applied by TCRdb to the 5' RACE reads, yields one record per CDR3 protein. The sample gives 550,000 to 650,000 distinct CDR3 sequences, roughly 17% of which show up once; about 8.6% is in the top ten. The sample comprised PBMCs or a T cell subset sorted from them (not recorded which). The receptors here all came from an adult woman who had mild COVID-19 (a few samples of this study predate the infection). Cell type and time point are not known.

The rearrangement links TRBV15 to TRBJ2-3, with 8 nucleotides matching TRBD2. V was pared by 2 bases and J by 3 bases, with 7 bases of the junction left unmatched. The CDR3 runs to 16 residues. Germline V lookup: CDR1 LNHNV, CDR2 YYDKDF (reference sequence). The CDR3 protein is CATSRTSSGSTDTQYF. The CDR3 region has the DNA TGTGCCACCAGCAGAACTTCCAGCGGGAGTACAGATACGCAGTATTTT.

DNA of the CDR3: TGTGCCAGCAGTTTGGGGGGGAGTATTGAGCCCCAGCATTTT. This sequence encodes CASSLGGSIEPQHF. The J gene is TRBJ1-5, the V gene TRBV12-3 or TRBV12-4; maybe TRBD1 (5 bases). V lost 3 bases, J lost 8 bases, and 14 bases lay in between. This CDR3 comprises 14 residues.

CDR3 region: CASSRLAPQANEQFF. The CDR3 DNA sequence: TGTGCCAGCAGTCGCCTAGCCCCCCAGGCCAATGAGCAGTTCTTC. The chain employs TRBV12-3 or TRBV12-4 and TRBJ2-1; weak D call: TRBD2 (5 bases). The CDR3 contains 15 residues. V lost 5 bases, J lost 6 bases, and 17 bases lay in between.

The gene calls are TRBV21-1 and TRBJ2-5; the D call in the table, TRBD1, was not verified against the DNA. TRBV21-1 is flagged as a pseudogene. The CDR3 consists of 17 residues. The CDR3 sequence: CASSPEERDKKQETQYF. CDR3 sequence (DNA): TGTGCCAGCAGTCCCGAGGAGCGGGACAAAAAGCAAGAGACCCAGTACTTC.

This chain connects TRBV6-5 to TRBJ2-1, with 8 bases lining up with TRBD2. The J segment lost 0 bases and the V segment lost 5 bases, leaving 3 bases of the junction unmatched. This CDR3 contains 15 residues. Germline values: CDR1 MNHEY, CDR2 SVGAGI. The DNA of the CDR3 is TGTGCCAGCAGTCGGACTAGCACCTCCTACAATGAGCAGTTCTTC. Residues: CASSRTSTSYNEQFF.

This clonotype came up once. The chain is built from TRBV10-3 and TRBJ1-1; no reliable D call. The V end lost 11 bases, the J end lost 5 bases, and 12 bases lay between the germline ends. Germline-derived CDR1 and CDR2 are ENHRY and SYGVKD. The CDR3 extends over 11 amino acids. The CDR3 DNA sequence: TGTGCCTCCAGATGGGGAACTGAAGCTTTCTTT. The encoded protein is CASRWGTEAFF.

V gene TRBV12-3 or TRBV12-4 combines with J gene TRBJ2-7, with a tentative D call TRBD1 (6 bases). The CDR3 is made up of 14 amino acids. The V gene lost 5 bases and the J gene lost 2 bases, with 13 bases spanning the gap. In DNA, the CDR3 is TGTGCCAGCAGTCAATGGACAGTCGCCTACGAGCAGTACTTC. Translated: CASSQWTVAYEQYF.

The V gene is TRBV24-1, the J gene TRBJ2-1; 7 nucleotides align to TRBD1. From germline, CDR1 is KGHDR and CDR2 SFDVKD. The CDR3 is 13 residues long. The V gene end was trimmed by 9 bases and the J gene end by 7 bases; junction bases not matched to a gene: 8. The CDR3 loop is CATQGDRPNEQFF. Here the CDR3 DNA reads TGTGCCACCCAGGGGGACAGACCGAATGAGCAGTTCTTC.

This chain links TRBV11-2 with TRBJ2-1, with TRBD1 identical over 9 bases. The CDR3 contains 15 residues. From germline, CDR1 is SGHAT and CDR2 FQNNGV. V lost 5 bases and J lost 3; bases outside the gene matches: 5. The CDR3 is CASSPDRGDYNEQFF. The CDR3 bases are TGTGCCAGCAGCCCTGACAGGGGGGACTACAATGAGCAGTTCTTC.

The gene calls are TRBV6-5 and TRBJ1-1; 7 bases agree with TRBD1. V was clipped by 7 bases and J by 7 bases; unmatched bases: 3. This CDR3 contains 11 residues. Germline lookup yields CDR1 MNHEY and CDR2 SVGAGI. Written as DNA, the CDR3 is TGTGCCAGCAACCACAGGGGTGAAGCTTTCTTT. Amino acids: CASNHRGEAFF.

The CDR3 nucleotides are TGCAGCGCCGCAGCGGGGGGGGCGAATCAGCCCCAGCATTTT. Protein: CSAAAGGANQPQHF. The genes are TRBV29-1 and TRBJ1-5; a possible D gene is TRBD1 (6 bases). CDR3 length: 14 residues. Germline V gives CDR1 SQVTM, CDR2 ANQGSEA. V lost 7 bases, J lost 4 bases, and 17 bases lay in between.

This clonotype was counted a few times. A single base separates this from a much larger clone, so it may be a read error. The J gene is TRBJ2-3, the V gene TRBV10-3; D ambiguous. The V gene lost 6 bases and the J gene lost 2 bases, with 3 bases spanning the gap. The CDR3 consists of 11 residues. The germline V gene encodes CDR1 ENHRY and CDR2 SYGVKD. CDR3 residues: CAISNTDTQYF. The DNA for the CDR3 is TGTGCCATCAGCAACACAGATACGCAGTATTTT.

The CDR3 region has the DNA TGTGCCAGCAGTTTTCAACCGAACACTGAAGCTTTCTTT. Its translation is CASSFQPNTEAFF. V and J are TRBV12-3 or TRBV12-4 and TRBJ1-1; D ambiguous. Trimming cost V 3 bases and J 1 base, with 6 bases left between them. The CDR3 sequence is 13 residues long.